This T cell receptor (beta chain) was profiled in a study of human T cells and chemical hapten exposure. Study-level information: TCR yields per sample varied, mainly owing to small pooled library volume differences.

Unseparated into fractions, whole blood served as the source from which total RNA was extracted. The study's findings and limits: No shift was seen in TCRs above 1 in 1000 frequency with DPC sensitization.

This CDR3 has 14 amino acids. Trimming took off 3 bases at V and 8 bases at J, with 15 bases between the two ends. Per germline, CDR1 SGHRS and CDR2 YFSETQ. As to this clonotype: Its antigen is currently unknown.

Separate cDNA molecules received unique molecular identifiers, which the library attached to them. TCRdb fed the 5' RACE reads into MiXCR, producing one record per CDR3 protein. The sample includes around 80,000 distinct CDR3 sequences, approximately 15% of them seen just once. The genes are TRBV5-1 and TRBJ2-1, with no clear D. The receptor comes from a female donor in good health. CDR3 loop: CASSSDPQVDEQFF. Here the CDR3 DNA reads TGCGCCAGCAGCTCCGATCCGCAGGTCGATGAGCAGTTCTTC.